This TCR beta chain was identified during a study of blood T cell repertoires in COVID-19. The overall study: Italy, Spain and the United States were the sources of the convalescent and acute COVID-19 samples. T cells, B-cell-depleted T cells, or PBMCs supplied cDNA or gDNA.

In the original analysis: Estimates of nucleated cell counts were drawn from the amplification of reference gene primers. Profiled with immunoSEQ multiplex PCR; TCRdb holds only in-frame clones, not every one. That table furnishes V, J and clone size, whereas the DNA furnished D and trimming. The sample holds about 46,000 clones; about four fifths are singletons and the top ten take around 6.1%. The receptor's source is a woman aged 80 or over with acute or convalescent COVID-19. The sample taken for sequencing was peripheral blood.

This CDR3 is CASSYTDRGGGYTF. DNA for the CDR3: TGTGCCAGCAGTTACACCGACAGGGGTGGTGGCTACACCTTC. The chain uses TRBV6-5 and TRBJ1-2, with 8 bases that match TRBD1. The CDR3 totals 14 residues. Germline trimming cut 2 bases from V and 7 bases from J; bases unmatched to any gene: 6. Germline CDR1 and CDR2: MNHEY and SVGAGI.